This T cell receptor beta chain was recovered during a study of blood T cells in healthy people across ages. This clonotype was seen many times. Then a second PCR, running about 6 to 11 cycles, was carried out with a sample-barcoded 5' primer and a J-beta primer mix. TCRdb re-called the 5' RACE reads with MiXCR, one entry per CDR3 protein. This sample has some 1,800,000 distinct CDR3 sequences; more than 35% occur once, and the top ten carry about 21%. CDR3 length: 15 residues. V was pared by 0 bases and J by 4 bases, with 11 bases between. The V gene's germline CDR1 is SGHRS and CDR2 YFSETQ. There were healthy Caucasian individuals from Russia, aged about 6 to 100, serving as donors.

The V and J genes are TRBV5-1 and TRBJ2-1; TRBD1 might be the D (6 bases). The receptor was derived from a human donor in good health. Sequencing used blood. The CDR3 coding sequence is TGCGCCAGCAGCTTGGAAGGACAGAGTTACAATGAGCAGTTCTTC. It translates to CASSLEGQSYNEQFF.